This is a list of T cell receptor beta chains from one sample in a study of blood T cell repertoires in COVID-19. The assay was immunoSEQ multiplex PCR, and TCRdb's table has in-frame clones only and misses some. Here the sample spans 250,000 or so clones, about 84% being singletons. The specimen was PBMCs or T cells enriched from blood (not recorded which). These TCRs come from a woman aged 45-60 years who had recovered from COVID-19. The CDR3 runs from the conserved cysteine through the conserved F or W. The order of the fields is clone size, V gene, J gene, D gene, CDR3 protein, CDR3 DNA. D genes are given only for firm matches. Expanded clones are given a class, and other clones once, few, many or no size at all.

>once|TRBV7-3|TRBJ1-1|TRBD1
CASSLTGDTEAFF
TGTGCCAGCAGCTTGACAGGGGACACTGAAGCTTTCTTT
>once|TRBV6-5|TRBJ1-1|.
CASSYRLTGNTEAFF
TGTGCCAGCAGTTACCGCCTAACAGGTAACACTGAAGCTTTCTTT
>.|TRBV5-6|TRBJ1-2|.
CASSLSAGADRGYTF
TGTGCCAGCAGCTTGTCGGCAGGAGCGGATCGGGGCTACACCTTC
>once|TRBV24-1|TRBJ2-1|TRBD1
CATSWRQGAYNEQFF
TGTGCCACCAGTTGGAGACAGGGGGCCTACAATGAGCAGTTCTTC
>.|TRBV6-2/TRBV6-3|TRBJ1-5|.
CASSYSGRQRAQPQHF
TGTGCCAGCAGTTACTCAGGAAGGCAGAGGGCTCAGCCCCAGCATTTT
>.|TRBV5-6|TRBJ1-6|TRBD1
CASSLGDRPNSPLHF
TGTGCCAGCAGCCTAGGGGACAGGCCTAATTCACCCCTCCACTTT
>few|TRBV11-2|TRBJ2-7|.
CASSPIRGGYEQYF
TGTGCCAGCAGCCCTATCCGGGGTGGCTACGAGCAGTACTTC
>.|TRBV28|TRBJ1-2|TRBD1
CASREPDRVYGYTF
TGTGCCAGCAGGGAGCCCGACAGGGTCTATGGCTACACCTTC
>.|TRBV30|TRBJ1-5|TRBD1
CAWSPRDRTSNQPQHF
TGTGCCTGGAGCCCTCGGGACAGGACGTCCAATCAGCCCCAGCATTTT
>.|TRBV19|TRBJ2-5|.
CASSDQGWETQYF
TGTGCCAGTAGTGACCAGGGGTGGGAGACCCAGTACTTC
>.|TRBV6-2/TRBV6-3|TRBJ1-1|.
CASSYSVSSPEAFF
TGTGCCAGCAGTTACTCGGTGAGTTCCCCTGAAGCTTTCTTT
>.|TRBV4-3|TRBJ1-2|.
CASSQDGRQRRVGYTF
TGCGCCAGCAGCCAAGATGGACGGCAAAGGAGGGTTGGCTACACCTTC
>.|TRBV5-1|TRBJ2-5|TRBD2
CASSFDGREDPQETQYF
TGCGCCAGCAGCTTTGATGGACGGGAGGATCCTCAAGAGACCCAGTACTTC
>.|TRBV9|TRBJ1-2|TRBD1
CASNPSPGQDYGYTF
TGTGCCAGCAACCCAAGCCCGGGACAGGATTATGGCTACACCTTC
>.|TRBV7-2|TRBJ2-3|.
CASSGNRGQDPQYF
TGTGCCAGCAGCGGGAACCGGGGACAAGACCCGCAGTATTTT
>.|TRBV18|TRBJ2-5|TRBD1
CASSPFRDSQETQYF
TGTGCCAGCTCACCCTTCCGGGACAGCCAAGAGACCCAGTACTTC
>.|TRBV5-1|TRBJ1-2|.
CASSLNTGIEDGYTF
TGCGCCAGCAGCTTGAATACAGGGATTGAAGATGGCTACACCTTC
>.|TRBV27|TRBJ1-2|TRBD1
CASSLFKTGNYGYTF
TGTGCCAGCAGTTTATTCAAGACAGGGAACTATGGCTACACCTTC
>.|TRBV20-1|TRBJ2-7|.
CSAGGISWGDEQYF
TGCAGTGCTGGTGGAATTTCATGGGGAGACGAGCAGTACTTC
>.|TRBV6-6|TRBJ1-3|.
CASSYDRSSGNTIYF
TGTGCCAGCAGTTACGATAGGAGCTCTGGAAACACCATATATTTT
>.|TRBV5-6|TRBJ2-7|TRBD2
CASSPSGSSYEQYF
TGTGCCAGCAGCCCTAGCGGGAGTTCCTACGAGCAGTACTTC
>.|TRBV10-3|TRBJ2-3|TRBD1
CAIRDRGTDTQYF
TGTGCCATCAGGGACAGGGGCACAGATACGCAGTATTTT
>.|TRBV19|TRBJ1-1|.
CASRVGEGFTEAFF
TGTGCCAGTAGGGTCGGGGAAGGATTCACTGAAGCTTTCTTT
>few|TRBV6-2/TRBV6-3|TRBJ1-2|.
CASSHSQYGYTF
TGTGCCAGCAGTCACTCACAATATGGCTACACCTTC
>.|TRBV7-9|TRBJ2-1|TRBD2
CASSLTSGGNEQFF
TGTGCCAGCAGCTTGACTAGCGGGGGAAATGAGCAGTTCTTC
>.|TRBV18|TRBJ1-2|.
CASSPGADYGYTF
TGTGCCAGCTCACCAGGGGCCGACTATGGCTACACCTTC
>.|TRBV7-9|TRBJ1-1|.
CASSSPGQNTEAFF
TGTGCCAGCAGCTCCCCGGGACAGAACACTGAAGCTTTCTTT
>.|TRBV30|TRBJ1-5|.
CAWREPRYREGQPQHF
TGTGCCTGGAGAGAGCCCCGGTACAGGGAGGGTCAGCCCCAGCATTTT
>.|TRBV4-3|TRBJ2-1|.
CASSALAETYNEQFF
TGCGCCAGCAGCGCCCTAGCTGAGACCTACAATGAGCAGTTCTTC
>.|TRBV19|TRBJ2-5|.
CASSTGSWETQYF
TGTGCCAGTAGTACAGGGTCGTGGGAGACCCAGTACTTC
>.|TRBV28|TRBJ1-2|TRBD1
CASRGQGYNYGYTF
TGTGCCAGCAGGGGACAGGGCTATAACTATGGCTACACCTTC
>.|TRBV29-1|TRBJ2-5|.
CSVVKGEETQYF
TGCAGCGTTGTTAAAGGAGAAGAGACCCAGTACTTC
>once|TRBV27|TRBJ2-3|TRBD2
CASMAGLATDTQYF
TGTGCCAGCATGGCGGGACTAGCTACAGATACGCAGTATTTT
>once|TRBV7-2|TRBJ2-7|TRBD1
CASSRGPLTGATYEQYF
TGTGCCAGCAGCCGCGGGCCCCTCACAGGGGCCACCTACGAGCAGTACTTC
>.|TRBV21-1|TRBJ1-5|.
CASSKEDRRNNQPQHF
TGTGCCAGCAGCAAGGAAGACAGGCGTAACAATCAGCCCCAGCATTTT
>.|TRBV4-1|TRBJ1-2|.
CASSQVRGTVRTYGYTF
TGCGCCAGCAGCCAAGTGCGCGGGACTGTGAGGACCTATGGCTACACCTTC
>.|TRBV2|TRBJ1-6|.
CASSGILHSYNSPLHF
TGTGCCAGCAGTGGAATACTCCACTCCTATAATTCACCCCTCCACTTT
>.|TRBV4-1|TRBJ1-2|.
CASSQDPTINYGYTF
TGCGCCAGCAGCCAAGATCCGACAATTAACTATGGCTACACCTTC
>.|TRBV2|TRBJ1-6|.
CARAPGGWDSPLHF
TGTGCCAGGGCGCCGGGGGGATGGGATTCACCCCTCCACTTT
>.|TRBV6-5|TRBJ1-3|TRBD1
CASRRDSSGNTIYF
TGTGCCAGCAGAAGGGACAGTTCTGGAAACACCATATATTTT
>.|TRBV4-3|TRBJ1-2|.
CASKTWEGSNYGYTF
TGCGCCAGCAAAACATGGGAGGGGTCCAACTATGGCTACACCTTC